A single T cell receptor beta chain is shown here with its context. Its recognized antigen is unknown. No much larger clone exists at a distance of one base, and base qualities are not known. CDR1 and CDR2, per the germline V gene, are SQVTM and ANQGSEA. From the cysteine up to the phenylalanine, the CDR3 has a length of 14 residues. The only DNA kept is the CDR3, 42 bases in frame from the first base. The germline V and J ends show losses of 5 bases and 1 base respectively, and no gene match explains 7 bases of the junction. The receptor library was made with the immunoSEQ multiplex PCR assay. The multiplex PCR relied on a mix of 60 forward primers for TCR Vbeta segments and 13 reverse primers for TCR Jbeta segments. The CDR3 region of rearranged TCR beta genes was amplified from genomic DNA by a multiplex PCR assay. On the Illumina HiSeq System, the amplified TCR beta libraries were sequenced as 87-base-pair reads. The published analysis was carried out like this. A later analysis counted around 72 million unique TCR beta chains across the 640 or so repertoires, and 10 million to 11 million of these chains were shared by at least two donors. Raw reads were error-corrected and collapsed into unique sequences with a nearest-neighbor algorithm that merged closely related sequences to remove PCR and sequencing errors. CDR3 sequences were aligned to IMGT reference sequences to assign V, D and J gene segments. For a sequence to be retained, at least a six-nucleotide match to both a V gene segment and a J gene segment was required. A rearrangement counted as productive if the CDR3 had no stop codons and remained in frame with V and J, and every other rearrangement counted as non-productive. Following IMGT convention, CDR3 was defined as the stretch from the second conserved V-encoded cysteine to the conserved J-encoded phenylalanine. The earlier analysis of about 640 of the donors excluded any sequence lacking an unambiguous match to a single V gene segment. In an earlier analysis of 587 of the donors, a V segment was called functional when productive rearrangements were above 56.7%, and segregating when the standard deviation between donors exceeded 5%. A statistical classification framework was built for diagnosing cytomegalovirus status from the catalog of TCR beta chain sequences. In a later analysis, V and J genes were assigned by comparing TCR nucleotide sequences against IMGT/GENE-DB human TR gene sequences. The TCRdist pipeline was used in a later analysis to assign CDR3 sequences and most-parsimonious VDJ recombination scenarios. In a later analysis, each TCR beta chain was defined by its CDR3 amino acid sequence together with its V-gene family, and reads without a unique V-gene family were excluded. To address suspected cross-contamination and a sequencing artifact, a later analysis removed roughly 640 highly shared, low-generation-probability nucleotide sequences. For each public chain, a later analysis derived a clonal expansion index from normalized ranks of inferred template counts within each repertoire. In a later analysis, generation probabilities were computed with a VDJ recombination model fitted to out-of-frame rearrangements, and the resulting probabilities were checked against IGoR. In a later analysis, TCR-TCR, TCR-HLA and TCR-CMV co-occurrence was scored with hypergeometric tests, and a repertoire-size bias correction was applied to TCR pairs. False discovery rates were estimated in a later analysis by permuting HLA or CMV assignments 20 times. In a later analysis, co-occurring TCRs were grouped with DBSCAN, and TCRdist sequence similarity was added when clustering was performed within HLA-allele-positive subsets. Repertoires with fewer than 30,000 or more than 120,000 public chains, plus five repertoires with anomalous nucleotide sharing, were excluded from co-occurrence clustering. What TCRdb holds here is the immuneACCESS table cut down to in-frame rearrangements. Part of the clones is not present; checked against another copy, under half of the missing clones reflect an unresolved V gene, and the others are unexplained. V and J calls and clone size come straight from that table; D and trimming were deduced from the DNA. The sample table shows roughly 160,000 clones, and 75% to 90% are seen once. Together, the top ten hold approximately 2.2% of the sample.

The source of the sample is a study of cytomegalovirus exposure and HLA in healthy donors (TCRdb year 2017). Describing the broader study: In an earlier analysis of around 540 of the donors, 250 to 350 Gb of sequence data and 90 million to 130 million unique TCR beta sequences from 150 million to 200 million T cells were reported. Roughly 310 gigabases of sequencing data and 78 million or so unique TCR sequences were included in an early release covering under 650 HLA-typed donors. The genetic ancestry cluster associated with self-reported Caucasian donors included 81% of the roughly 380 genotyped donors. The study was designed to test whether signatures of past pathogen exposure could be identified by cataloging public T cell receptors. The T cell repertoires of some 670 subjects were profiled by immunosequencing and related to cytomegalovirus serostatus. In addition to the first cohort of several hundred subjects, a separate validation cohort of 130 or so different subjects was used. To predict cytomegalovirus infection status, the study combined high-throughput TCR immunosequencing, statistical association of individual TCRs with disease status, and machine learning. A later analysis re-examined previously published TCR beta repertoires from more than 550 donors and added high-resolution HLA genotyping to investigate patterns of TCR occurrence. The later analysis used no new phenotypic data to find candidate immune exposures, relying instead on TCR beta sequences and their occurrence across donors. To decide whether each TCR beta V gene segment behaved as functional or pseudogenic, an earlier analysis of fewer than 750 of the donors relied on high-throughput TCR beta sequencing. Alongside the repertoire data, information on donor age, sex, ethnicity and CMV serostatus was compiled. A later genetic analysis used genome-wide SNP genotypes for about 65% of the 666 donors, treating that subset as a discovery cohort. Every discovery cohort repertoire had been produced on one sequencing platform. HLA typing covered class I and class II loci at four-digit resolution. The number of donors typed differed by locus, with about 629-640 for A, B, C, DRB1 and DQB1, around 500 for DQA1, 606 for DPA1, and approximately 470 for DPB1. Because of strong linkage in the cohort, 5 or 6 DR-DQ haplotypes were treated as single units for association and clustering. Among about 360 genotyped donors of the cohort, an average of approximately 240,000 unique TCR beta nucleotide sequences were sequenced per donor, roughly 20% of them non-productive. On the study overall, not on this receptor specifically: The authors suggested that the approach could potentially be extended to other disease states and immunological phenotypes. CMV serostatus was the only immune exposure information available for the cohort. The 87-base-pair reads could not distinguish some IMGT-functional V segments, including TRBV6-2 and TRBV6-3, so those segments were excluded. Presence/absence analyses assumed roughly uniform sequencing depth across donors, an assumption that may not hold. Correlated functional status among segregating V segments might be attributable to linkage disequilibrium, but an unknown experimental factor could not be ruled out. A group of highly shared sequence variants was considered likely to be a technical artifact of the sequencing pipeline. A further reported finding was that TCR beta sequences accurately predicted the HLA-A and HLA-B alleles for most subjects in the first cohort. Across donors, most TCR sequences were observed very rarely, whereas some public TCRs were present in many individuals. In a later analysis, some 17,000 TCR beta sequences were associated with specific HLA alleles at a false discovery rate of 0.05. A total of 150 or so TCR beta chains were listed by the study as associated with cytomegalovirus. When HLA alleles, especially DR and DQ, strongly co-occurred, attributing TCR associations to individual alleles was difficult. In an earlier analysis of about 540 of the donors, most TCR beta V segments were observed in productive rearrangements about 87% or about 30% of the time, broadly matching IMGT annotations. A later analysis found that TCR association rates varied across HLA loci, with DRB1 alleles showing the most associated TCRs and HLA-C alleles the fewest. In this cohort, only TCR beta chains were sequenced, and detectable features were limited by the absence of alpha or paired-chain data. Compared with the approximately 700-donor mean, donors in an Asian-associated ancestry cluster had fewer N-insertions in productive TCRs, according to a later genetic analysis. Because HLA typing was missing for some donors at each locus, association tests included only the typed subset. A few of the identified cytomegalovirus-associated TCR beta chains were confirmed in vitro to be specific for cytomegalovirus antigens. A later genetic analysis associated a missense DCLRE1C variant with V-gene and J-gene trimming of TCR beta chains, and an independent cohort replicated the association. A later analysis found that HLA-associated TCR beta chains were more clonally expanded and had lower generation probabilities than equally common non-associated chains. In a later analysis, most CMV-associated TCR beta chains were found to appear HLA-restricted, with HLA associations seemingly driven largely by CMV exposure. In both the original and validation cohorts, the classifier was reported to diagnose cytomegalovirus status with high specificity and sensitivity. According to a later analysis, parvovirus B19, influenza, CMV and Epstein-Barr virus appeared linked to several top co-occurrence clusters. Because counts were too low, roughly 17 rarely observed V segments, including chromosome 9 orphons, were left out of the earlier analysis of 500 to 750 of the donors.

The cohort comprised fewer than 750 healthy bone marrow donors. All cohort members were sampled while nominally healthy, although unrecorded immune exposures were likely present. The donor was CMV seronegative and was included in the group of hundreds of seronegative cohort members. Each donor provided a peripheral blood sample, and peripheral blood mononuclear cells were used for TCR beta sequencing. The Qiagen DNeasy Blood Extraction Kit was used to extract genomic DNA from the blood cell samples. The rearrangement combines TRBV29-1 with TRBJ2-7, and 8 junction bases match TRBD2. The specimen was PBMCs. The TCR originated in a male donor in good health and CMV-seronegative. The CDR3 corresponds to CSVITGTSSYEQYF. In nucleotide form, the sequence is TGCAGCGTTATAACCGGGACTAGTTCCTACGAGCAGTACTTC.